This entry lists 32 T cell receptor beta chains sequenced from one sample in a study of blood T cell repertoires in COVID-19. The protocol was immunoSEQ multiplex PCR, while the TCRdb copy is restricted to in-frame clones and leaves out a portion. The table lists about 160,000 clones, 82% of them singletons. The sequencing sample was made of PBMCs or T cells enriched from blood (not recorded which). The origin of the receptors is a man aged 55-75 years who had recovered from COVID-19.

The chain joins TRBV28 to TRBJ1-1; D not resolved. The CDR3 length is 13 residues. The germline V gene encodes CDR1 MDHEN and CDR2 SYDVKM. With 1 base removed from V and 10 bases from J, the gap between germline ends came to 13 bases. CDR3 sequence reads: CASSLLGRATAFF. Here the CDR3 DNA reads TGTGCCAGCAGTTTATTAGGGAGGGCAACAGCTTTCTTT.

This clone was recorded once. This rearrangement joins TRBV28 to TRBJ1-6, with D unclear. The length of the CDR3 is 10 residues. From germline, CDR1 is MDHEN and CDR2 SYDVKM. V was pared by 8 bases and J by 9 bases, with 5 bases between. This CDR3 reads CASGGSPLHF. The CDR3, as DNA: TGTGCCAGCGGCGGTTCACCCCTCCACTTT.

This clone was observed a handful of times. V gene TRBV5-6 combines with J gene TRBJ1-5; D is possibly TRBD1 (5 bases). Trimming took 3 bases from V and 5 from J, leaving 12 bases between them. This CDR3 contains 14 residues. Looked up from germline, CDR1 is SGHDT and CDR2 is YYEEEE. The CDR3 DNA sequence: TGTGCCAGCAGCTCTCAGGGATCTGATCAGCCCCAGCATTTT. Translated, it gives CASSSQGSDQPQHF. Based on the CDR3 plus reference TRBV5-6 and TRBJ1-5, the full variable domain is DAGVTQSPTHLIKTRGQQVTLRCSPKSGHDTVSWYQQALGQGPQFIFQYYEEEERQRGNFPDRFSGHQFPNYSSELNVNALLLGDSALYLCASSSQGSDQPQHFGDGTRLSIL.

The chain employs TRBV5-5 and TRBJ1-1, with D possibly being TRBD1 (6 bases). The CDR3 is 13 residues long. V was cut by 4 bases and J by 10 bases, with 17 bases left in between. Germline V lookup: CDR1 SGHKS, CDR2 YYEKEE (reference sequence). The CDR3 region has the DNA TGTGCCAGCAGCGTGTCGGACAGCCCCCCAGCTTTCTTT. Protein: CASSVSDSPPAFF.

CDR3 sequence: CATSRGGQGPTEAFF. CDR3 coding DNA: TGTGCCACCAGCAGAGGGGGGCAGGGGCCCACTGAAGCTTTCTTT. The rearrangement joins TRBV15 to TRBJ1-1; tentatively, D is TRBD1 (6 bases). In germline, CDR1 is LNHNV, CDR2 YYDKDF (reference sequence). The CDR3 has 15 residues. Trimming cost V 1 base and J 4 bases, with 13 bases left between them.

The chain uses TRBV5-1 and TRBJ2-7; a weak D match, TRBD2 (6 bases). The CDR3 spans 15 residues. Trimming took off 2 bases at V and 4 bases at J, with 16 bases between the two ends. Germline V gene lookup returns CDR1 SGHRS and CDR2 YFSETQ. CDR3 DNA sequence: TGCGCCAGCAGCTTAAATAGCGGCGCTCCATACGAGCAGTACTTC. It translates to CASSLNSGAPYEQYF.

The rearrangement joins TRBV28 to TRBJ2-6; 11 bases are a match to TRBD2. The V segment lost 5 bases and the J segment 0 bases; nucleotides outside the gene matches: 6. The CDR3 totals 18 residues. In germline, CDR1 is MDHEN, CDR2 SYDVKM. In nucleotides, the CDR3 is TGTGCCAGCAGTATTCTAGCGGGGGGAAGCTCTGGGGCCAACGTCCTGACTTTC. This encodes CASSILAGGSSGANVLTF.

The rearrangement links TRBV4-1 to TRBJ1-3; a weak D match, TRBD1 (5 bases). CDR1 is MGHRA, CDR2 YSYEKL, per germline. The CDR3 has 17 residues. V was pared by 4 bases and J by 0 bases, with 16 bases between. CDR3 residues: CASSRVNRQLSGNTIYF. CDR3 nucleotide sequence: TGCGCCAGCAGCCGCGTCAATCGACAGCTCTCTGGAAACACCATATATTTT.

V is TRBV9 and J is TRBJ2-7; TRBD1 aligns across 7 bases. Germline assignment: CDR1 SGDLS and CDR2 YYNGEE. The junction had 9 bases not matched to a gene; V was cut back by 4 bases and J by 2 bases. CDR3 length: 15 amino acids. CDR3: CASSYSPGTAYEQYF. The CDR3 nucleotides read TGTGCCAGCAGCTACTCACCCGGGACAGCCTACGAGCAGTACTTC.

J is TRBJ2-2 and V is TRBV29-1, with a weak D call TRBD2 (5 bases). Germline CDR1 is SQVTM and CDR2 is ANQGSEA. The CDR3 runs to 14 residues. Deletions cut 4 bases from V and 0 bases from J, with 9 bases between. The CDR3 sequence is CSVGWRPNTGELFF. The CDR3 DNA reads TGCAGCGTTGGGTGGAGGCCGAACACCGGGGAGCTGTTTTTT.

J is TRBJ1-2 and V is TRBV27; 8 bases are a match to TRBD1. This CDR3 spans 14 amino acids. Trimming removed 5 bases from V and 6 bases from J; junction bases left unmatched: 8. From germline, CDR1 is MNHEY and CDR2 SMNVEV (reference sequence). The CDR3 loop reads CASSRDRLFNGYTF. For the CDR3, the DNA is TGTGCCAGCAGTCGGGACAGGCTCTTTAATGGCTACACCTTC.

This rearrangement joins TRBV6-5 to TRBJ2-7, with 8 bases aligning to TRBD1. Germline V gene sequence: CDR1 MNHEY, CDR2 SVGAGI. After removal of 2 bases from V and 2 bases from J, the junction contained 8 bases not matched to a gene. This CDR3 spans 16 amino acids. CDR3 amino acids: CASSYALAGGTYEQYF. CDR3 in DNA: TGTGCCAGCAGTTACGCCCTGGCAGGGGGCACCTACGAGCAGTACTTC.

A single count supports this clone. The chain is built from TRBV14 and TRBJ2-1, with a weak D call TRBD1 (5 bases). CDR3 length: 15 amino acids. The V gene lost 8 bases and the J gene lost 8 bases, with 22 bases spanning the gap. CDR1 and CDR2 (germline): SGHDN, FVKESK. The CDR3 region is CASGQGLSVRYEQFF. The DNA for the CDR3 is TGTGCCAGCGGGCAGGGTCTATCGGTTCGGTATGAGCAGTTCTTC.

The J gene is TRBJ1-6, the V gene TRBV5-1; 7 bases line up with TRBD1. Germline CDR1 and CDR2: SGHRS and YFSETQ. The CDR3 covers 16 residues. V trimming: 4 bases; J trimming: 7 bases; junction bases outside the gene matches: 11. CDR3 sequence (DNA): TGCGCCAGCAGCCCCGACCCGGACAGGAGAAATTCACCCCTCCACTTT. Amino acid sequence: CASSPDPDRRNSPLHF.

The chain couples TRBV19 to TRBJ1-5; D perhaps matches TRBD1 (5 bases). Germline CDR1 is LNHDA and CDR2 is SQIVND (reference sequence). The V gene lost 6 bases and the J gene lost 4 bases, with 10 bases spanning the gap. This CDR3 has 13 residues. The CDR3 region is CASSLQENQPQHF. The CDR3 DNA sequence: TGTGCCAGTAGCCTACAGGAGAATCAGCCCCAGCATTTT.

This chain uses TRBV7-9 with TRBJ1-2; D may be TRBD1 (5 bases). V was pared by 5 bases and J by 6 bases, with 22 bases between. The CDR3 covers 16 residues. CDR1 is SEHNR, CDR2 FQNEAQ, per germline (reference sequence). The CDR3 coding sequence is TGTGCCAGCAGCAGGGGTGGGGCGCTGGCCTTAGATGGCTACACCTTC. It translates to CASSRGGALALDGYTF.

The V call is TRBV7-3, the J call TRBJ2-7; D is possibly TRBD2 (5 bases). The V and J ends lost 5 bases and 8 bases respectively, with 13 bases between them. Looked up from germline, CDR1 is SGHTA and CDR2 is FQGTGA. The CDR3 covers 12 residues. The CDR3 DNA sequence: TGTGCCAGCAGCGACCCCTTCGGGAAGCAGTACTTC. It yields the protein CASSDPFGKQYF.

The rearrangement joins TRBV30 to TRBJ1-2; possibly TRBD1 for D (5 bases). From germline, CDR1 is GTSNPN and CDR2 SVGIG (reference sequence). This CDR3 has 13 residues. V gave up 2 bases and J gave up 4 bases, with 11 bases separating them. The CDR3: CAWSLTGPYGYTF. DNA of the CDR3: TGTGCCTGGAGTTTAACAGGCCCCTATGGCTACACCTTC.

V and J are TRBV7-9 and TRBJ1-6, with D possibly TRBD1 on 6 matching bases. Germline V gives CDR1 SEHNR, CDR2 FQNEAQ (reference sequence). Trimming removed 3 bases from V and 6 bases from J, with 15 bases in between. The CDR3 is 16 amino acids. The CDR3 bases are TGTGCCAGCAGCTTTGGGGGAATAGGGGGTAATTCACCCCTCCACTTT. The encoded protein is CASSFGGIGGNSPLHF.

The rearrangement uses TRBV6-5 and TRBJ1-4; 7 positions match TRBD1. Germline trimming cut 2 bases from V and 6 bases from J; bases unmatched to any gene: 9. The CDR3 spans 16 residues. Germline CDR1 and CDR2: MNHEY and SVGAGI. The CDR3 DNA is TGTGCCAGCAGTTACGTTAGACAGGGAGGACATGAAAAACTGTTTTTT. Translating gives CASSYVRQGGHEKLFF.

The V call is TRBV4-2, the J call TRBJ2-7; 16 bases fit TRBD2. Germline V lookup: CDR1 LGHNA, CDR2 YNFKEQ. After removal of 0 bases from V and 5 bases from J, the junction contained 1 base not matched to a gene. The CDR3 is 16 residues long. The CDR3 DNA reads as TGTGCCAGCAGCCAAGAAGGGACTAGCGGGAGGGACGAGCAGTACTTC. Amino acid sequence: CASSQEGTSGRDEQYF.

This sequence joins TRBV5-1 and TRBJ1-4; TRBD1 matches at 10 bases. J lost 0 bases, V lost 4 bases, and 12 bases had no gene match. Per the germline V gene, CDR1 is SGHRS and CDR2 is YFSETQ. The CDR3 runs 19 residues. For the CDR3, the DNA is TGCGCCAGCAGCAGTTACGCCGGGACAGGGGATCCAACTAATGAAAAACTGTTTTTT. Translating gives CASSSYAGTGDPTNEKLFF.

The chain carries TRBV5-6 and TRBJ2-7; 7 positions match TRBD2. J lost 1 base, V lost 3 bases, and 4 bases had no gene match. The CDR3 consists of 14 residues. Germline V gene data show CDR1 as SGHDT and CDR2 as YYEEEE. In nucleotides, the CDR3 is TGTGCCAGCAGCTCCGGGACTACTTCCTACGAGCAGTACTTC. It codes for CASSSGTTSYEQYF.

The chain uses TRBV6-5 and TRBJ2-2; D is possibly TRBD1 (5 bases). This CDR3 has 12 amino acids. Trimming removed 8 bases from V and 6 bases from J, with 10 bases in between. In germline, CDR1 is MNHEY, CDR2 SVGAGI. CDR3 nucleotide sequence: TGTGCCAGCGGGGCTCTTGCCGGGGAGCTGTTTTTT. Protein: CASGALAGELFF.

The V call is TRBV15, the J call TRBJ2-3; no reliable D call. The V and J ends lost 0 bases and 4 bases respectively, with 5 bases between them. The CDR3 has 13 amino acids. The V gene's germline CDR1 is LNHNV and CDR2 YYDKDF (reference sequence). The CDR3 region has the DNA TGTGCCACCAGCAGAGATATCTCAGATACGCAGTATTTT. Residues: CATSRDISDTQYF.

The V and J genes are TRBV7-2 and TRBJ1-6; D gene unclear. Per the germline V gene, CDR1 is SGHTA and CDR2 is FQGNSA. V lost 5 bases and J 5 bases, leaving 16 bases between the germline ends. CDR3 length: 16 residues. The CDR3: CASSPFAGNNNSPLHF. The CDR3 DNA reads TGTGCCAGCAGCCCCTTCGCGGGAAACAATAATTCACCCCTCCACTTT.

The V and J genes are TRBV5-4 and TRBJ2-7; 8 bases are a match to TRBD2. With 2 bases clipped from V and 6 bases from J, the junction kept 4 bases outside the gene matches. The CDR3 is 13 residues long. CDR1 and CDR2 (germline): SGHNT, YYREEE (reference sequence). Written as DNA, the CDR3 is TGTGCCAGCAGCTTCACGGGAGGGAGCGAGCAGTACTTC. Amino acid sequence: CASSFTGGSEQYF.

V gene TRBV27 combines with J gene TRBJ1-6, with 9 bases fitting TRBD1. The V segment lost 0 bases and the J segment 7 bases; nucleotides outside the gene matches: 7. The CDR3 is 17 residues long. Germline V lookup: CDR1 MNHEY, CDR2 SMNVEV (reference sequence). CDR3 in DNA: TGTGCCAGCAGTTTATCGGGGTGGGGACAGGGAAATTCACCCCTCCACTTT. Protein: CASSLSGWGQGNSPLHF.

The CDR3 loop is CASSLGGRDEKLFF. CDR3 sequence (DNA): TGTGCCAGCAGCTTAGGAGGGCGGGATGAAAAACTGTTTTTT. The chain joins TRBV7-2 to TRBJ1-4; D gene unclear. Germline CDR1 reads SGHTA; CDR2 reads FQGNSA. Between the trimmed V and J ends, which lost 1 base and 6 bases, there was a span of 9 bases. The CDR3 extends over 14 amino acids.

The chain combines TRBV19 with TRBJ1-5, with D hard to call. This CDR3 comprises 13 residues. V lost 4 bases and J 4 bases, leaving 8 bases between the germline ends. Germline CDR1 is LNHDA and CDR2 is SQIVND (reference sequence). The CDR3 nucleotides read TGTGCCAGTAGTAGTTCGAGAAATCAGCCCCAGCATTTT. This sequence encodes CASSSSRNQPQHF.

This chain connects TRBV19 to TRBJ2-1, with D possibly being TRBD2 (6 bases). With 4 bases removed from V and 4 bases from J, the gap between germline ends came to 11 bases. The CDR3 sequence is 14 residues long. Germline V gene data show CDR1 as LNHDA and CDR2 as SQIVND (reference sequence). The CDR3 sequence is CASSRLAEYNEQFF. CDR3 coding DNA: TGTGCCAGTAGTAGGTTAGCGGAGTACAATGAGCAGTTCTTC.

This chain uses TRBV6-1 with TRBJ2-1; the match to TRBD2 covers 8 bases. The CDR3 runs 14 residues. CDR1 is MNHNS and CDR2 is SASEGT in the germline V gene. The trim removed 2 bases at V and 5 bases at J, leaving 2 bases unmatched. CDR3 coding DNA: TGTGCCAGCAGTGAAAGCGGGGGTCACAATGAGCAGTTCTTC. This translates into CASSESGGHNEQFF.